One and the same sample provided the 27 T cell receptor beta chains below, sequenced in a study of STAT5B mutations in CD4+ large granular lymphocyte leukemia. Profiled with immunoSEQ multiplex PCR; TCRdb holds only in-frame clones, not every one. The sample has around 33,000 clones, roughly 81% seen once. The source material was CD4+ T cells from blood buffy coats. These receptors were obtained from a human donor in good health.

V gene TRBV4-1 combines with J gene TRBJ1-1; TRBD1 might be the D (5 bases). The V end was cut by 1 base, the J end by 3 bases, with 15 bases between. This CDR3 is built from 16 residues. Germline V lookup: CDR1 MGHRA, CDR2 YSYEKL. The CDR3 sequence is CASSQAPRQPHTEAFF. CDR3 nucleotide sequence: TGCGCCAGCAGCCAAGCCCCCCGACAGCCTCACACTGAAGCTTTCTTT.

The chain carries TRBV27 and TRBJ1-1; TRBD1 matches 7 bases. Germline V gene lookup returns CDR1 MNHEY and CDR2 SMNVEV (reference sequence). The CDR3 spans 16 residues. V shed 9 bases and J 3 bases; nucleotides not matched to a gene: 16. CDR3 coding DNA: TGTGCCAGTCGACCCACAGGGGCCGCGGGGTACACTGAAGCTTTCTTT. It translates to CASRPTGAAGYTEAFF.

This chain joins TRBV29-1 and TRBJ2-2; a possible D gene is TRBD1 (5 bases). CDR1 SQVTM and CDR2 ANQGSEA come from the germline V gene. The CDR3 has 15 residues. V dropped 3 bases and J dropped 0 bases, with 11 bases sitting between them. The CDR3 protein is CSVDGAISNTGELFF. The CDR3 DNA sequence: TGCAGCGTTGATGGGGCGATCTCGAACACCGGGGAGCTGTTTTTT.

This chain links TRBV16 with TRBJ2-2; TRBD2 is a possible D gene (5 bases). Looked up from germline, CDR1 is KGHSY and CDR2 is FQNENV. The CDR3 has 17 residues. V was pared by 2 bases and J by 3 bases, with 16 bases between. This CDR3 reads CASSQEIGDWDTGELFF. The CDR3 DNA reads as TGTGCCAGCAGCCAAGAGATCGGGGATTGGGACACCGGGGAGCTGTTTTTT.

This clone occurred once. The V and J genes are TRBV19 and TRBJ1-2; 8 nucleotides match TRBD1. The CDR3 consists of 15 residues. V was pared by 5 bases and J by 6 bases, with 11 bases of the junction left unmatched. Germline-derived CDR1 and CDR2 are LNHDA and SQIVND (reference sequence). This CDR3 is CASSFEHRGFHGYTF. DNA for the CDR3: TGTGCCAGTAGTTTTGAACACAGGGGGTTTCATGGCTACACCTTC.

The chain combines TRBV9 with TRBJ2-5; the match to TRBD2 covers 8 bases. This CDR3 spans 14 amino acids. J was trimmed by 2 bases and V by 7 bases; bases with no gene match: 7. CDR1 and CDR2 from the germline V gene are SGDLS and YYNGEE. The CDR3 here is CASAGGGHQETQYF. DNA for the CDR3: TGTGCCAGCGCGGGGGGCGGGCATCAAGAGACCCAGTACTTC.

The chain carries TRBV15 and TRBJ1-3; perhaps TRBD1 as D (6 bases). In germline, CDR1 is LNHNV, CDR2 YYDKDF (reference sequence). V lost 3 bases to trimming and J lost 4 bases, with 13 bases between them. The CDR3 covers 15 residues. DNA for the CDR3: TGTGCCACCAGCAGGGCGACAGGCGAAGGAAACACCATATATTTT. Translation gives CATSRATGEGNTIYF.

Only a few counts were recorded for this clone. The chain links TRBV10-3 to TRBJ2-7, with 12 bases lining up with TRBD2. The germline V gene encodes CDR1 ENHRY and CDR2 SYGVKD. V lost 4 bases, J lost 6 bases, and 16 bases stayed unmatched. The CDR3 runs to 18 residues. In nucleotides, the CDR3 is TGTGCCATCAGTGCCGGGACTAGCGGGTGGAGGACCTGGGGCGAGCAGTACTTC. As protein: CAISAGTSGWRTWGEQYF.

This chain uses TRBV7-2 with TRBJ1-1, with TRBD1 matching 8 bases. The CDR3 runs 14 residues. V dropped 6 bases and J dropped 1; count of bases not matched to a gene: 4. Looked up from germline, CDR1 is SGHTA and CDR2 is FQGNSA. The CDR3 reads CASRDDRGNTEAFF. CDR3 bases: TGTGCCAGCAGGGACGACAGGGGGAACACTGAAGCTTTCTTT.

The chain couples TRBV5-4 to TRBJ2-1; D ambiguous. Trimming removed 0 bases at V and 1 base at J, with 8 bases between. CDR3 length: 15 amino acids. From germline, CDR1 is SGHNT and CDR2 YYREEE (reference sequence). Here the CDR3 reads CASSLGSSSYNEQFF. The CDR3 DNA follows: TGTGCCAGCAGCTTGGGGAGCTCATCCTACAATGAGCAGTTCTTC.

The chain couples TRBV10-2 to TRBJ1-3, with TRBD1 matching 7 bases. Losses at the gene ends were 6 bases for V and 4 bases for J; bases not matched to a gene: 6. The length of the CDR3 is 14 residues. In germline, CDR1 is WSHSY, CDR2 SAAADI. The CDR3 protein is CASREQGTGNTIYF. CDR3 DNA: TGCGCCAGCAGAGAACAGGGGACAGGAAACACCATATATTTT.

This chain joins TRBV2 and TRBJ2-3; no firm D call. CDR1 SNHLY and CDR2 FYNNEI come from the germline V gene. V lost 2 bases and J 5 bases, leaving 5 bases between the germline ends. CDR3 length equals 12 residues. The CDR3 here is CASSELGDTQYF. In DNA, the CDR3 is TGTGCCAGCAGTGAATTGGGAGATACGCAGTATTTT. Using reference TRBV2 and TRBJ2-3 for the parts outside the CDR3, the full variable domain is EPEVTQTPSHQVTQMGQEVILRCVPISNHLYFYWYRQILGQKVEFLVSFYNNEISEKSEIFDDQFSVERPDGSNFTLKIRSTKLEDSAMYFCASSELGDTQYFGPGTRLTVL.

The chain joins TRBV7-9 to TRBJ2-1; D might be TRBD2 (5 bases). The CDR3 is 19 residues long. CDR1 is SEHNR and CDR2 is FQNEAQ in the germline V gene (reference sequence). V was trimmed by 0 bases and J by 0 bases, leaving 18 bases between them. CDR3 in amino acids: CASSLAWDLAGSSYNEQFF. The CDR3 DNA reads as TGTGCCAGCAGCTTAGCGTGGGATCTAGCCGGAAGCTCCTACAATGAGCAGTTCTTC.

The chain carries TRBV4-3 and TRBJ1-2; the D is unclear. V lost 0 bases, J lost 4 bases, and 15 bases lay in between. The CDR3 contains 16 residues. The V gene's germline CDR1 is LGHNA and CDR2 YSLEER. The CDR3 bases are TGCGCCAGCAGCCAAGATCCGGCCGAGCTTTCCTATGGCTACACCTTC. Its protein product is CASSQDPAELSYGYTF.

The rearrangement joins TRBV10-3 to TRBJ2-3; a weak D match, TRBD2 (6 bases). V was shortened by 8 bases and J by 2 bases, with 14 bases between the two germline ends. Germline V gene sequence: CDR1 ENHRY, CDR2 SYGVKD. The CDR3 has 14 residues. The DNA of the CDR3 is TGTGCCATCGGGACGGGACTCGACACAGATACGCAGTATTTT. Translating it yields CAIGTGLDTDTQYF.

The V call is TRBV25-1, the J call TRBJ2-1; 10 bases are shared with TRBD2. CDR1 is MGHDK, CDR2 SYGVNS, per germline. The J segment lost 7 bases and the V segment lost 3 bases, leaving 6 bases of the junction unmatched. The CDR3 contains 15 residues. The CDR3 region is CASSDSGRVGNEQFF. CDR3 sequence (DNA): TGTGCCAGCAGTGACAGCGGGAGGGTAGGGAATGAGCAGTTCTTC.

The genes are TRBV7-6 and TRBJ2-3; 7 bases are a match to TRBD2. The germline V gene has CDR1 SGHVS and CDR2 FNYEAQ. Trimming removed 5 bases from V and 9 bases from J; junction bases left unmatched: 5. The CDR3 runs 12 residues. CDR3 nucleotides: TGTGCCAGCAGCCCCGGGGGGTTAACGCAGTATTTT. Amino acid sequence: CASSPGGLTQYF. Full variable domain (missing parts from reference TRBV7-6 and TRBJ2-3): GAGVSQSPRYKVTKRGQDVALRCDPISGHVSLYWYRQALGQGPEFLTYFNYEAQQDKSGLPNDRFSAERPEGSISTLTIQRTEQRDSAMYRCASSPGGLTQYFGPGTRLTVL.

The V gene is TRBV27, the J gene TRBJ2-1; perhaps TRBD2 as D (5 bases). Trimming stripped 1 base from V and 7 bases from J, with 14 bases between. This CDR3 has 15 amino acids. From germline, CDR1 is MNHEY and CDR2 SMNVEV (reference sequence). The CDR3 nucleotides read TGTGCCAGCAGTTTATGGGCGGGCTCGGGGAATGAGCAGTTCTTC. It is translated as CASSLWAGSGNEQFF.

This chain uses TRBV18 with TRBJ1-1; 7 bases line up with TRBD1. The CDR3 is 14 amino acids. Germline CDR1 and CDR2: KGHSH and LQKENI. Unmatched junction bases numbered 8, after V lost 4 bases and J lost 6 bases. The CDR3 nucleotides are TGTGCCAGCTCACAGACAGGGATTTTCGCTGAAGCTTTCTTT. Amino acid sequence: CASSQTGIFAEAFF.

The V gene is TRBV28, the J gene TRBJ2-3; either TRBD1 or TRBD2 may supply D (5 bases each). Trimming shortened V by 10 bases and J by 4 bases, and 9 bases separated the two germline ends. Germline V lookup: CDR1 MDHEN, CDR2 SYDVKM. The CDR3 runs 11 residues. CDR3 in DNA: TGTGCCACCGGGGACGCAGATACGCAGTATTTT. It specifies CATGDADTQYF.

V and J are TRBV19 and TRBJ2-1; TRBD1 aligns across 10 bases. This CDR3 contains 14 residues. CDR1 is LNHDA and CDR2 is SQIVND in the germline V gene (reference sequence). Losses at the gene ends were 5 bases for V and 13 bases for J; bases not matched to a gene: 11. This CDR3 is CASSRGQGGPVQFF. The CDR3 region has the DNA TGTGCCAGTAGTCGAGGACAGGGGGGTCCGGTTCAGTTCTTC.

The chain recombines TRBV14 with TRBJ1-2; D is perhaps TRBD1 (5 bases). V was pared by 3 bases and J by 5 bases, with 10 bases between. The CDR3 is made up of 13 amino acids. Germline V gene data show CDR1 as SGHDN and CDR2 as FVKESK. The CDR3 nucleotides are TGTGCCAGCAGCCAGGGCAGGGTGTATGGCTACACCTTC. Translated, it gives CASSQGRVYGYTF. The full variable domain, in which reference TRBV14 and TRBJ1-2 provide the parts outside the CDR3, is EAGVTQFPSHSVIEKGQTVTLRCDPISGHDNLYWYRRVMGKEIKFLLHFVKESKQDESGMPNNRFLAERTGGTYSTLKVQPAELEDSGVYFCASSQGRVYGYTFGSGTRLTVV.

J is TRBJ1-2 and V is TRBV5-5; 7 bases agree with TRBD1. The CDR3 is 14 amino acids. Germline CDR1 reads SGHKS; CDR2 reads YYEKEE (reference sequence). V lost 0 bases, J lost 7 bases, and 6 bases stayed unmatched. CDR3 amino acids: CASSLGWQGVGYTF. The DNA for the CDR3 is TGTGCCAGCAGCTTGGGGTGGCAGGGGGTTGGCTACACCTTC.

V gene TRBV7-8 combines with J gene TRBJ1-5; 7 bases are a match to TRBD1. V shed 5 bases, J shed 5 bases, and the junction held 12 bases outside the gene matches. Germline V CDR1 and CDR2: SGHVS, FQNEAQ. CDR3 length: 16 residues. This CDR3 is CASSPAWGQPHQPQHF. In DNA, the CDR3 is TGTGCCAGCAGCCCGGCCTGGGGACAGCCACATCAGCCCCAGCATTTT. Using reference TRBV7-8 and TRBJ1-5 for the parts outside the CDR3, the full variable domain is GAGVSQSPRYKVAKRGQDVALRCDPISGHVSLFWYQQALGQGPEFLTYFQNEAQLDKSGLPSDRFFAERPEGSVSTLKIQRTQQEDSAVYLCASSPAWGQPHQPQHFGDGTRLSIL.

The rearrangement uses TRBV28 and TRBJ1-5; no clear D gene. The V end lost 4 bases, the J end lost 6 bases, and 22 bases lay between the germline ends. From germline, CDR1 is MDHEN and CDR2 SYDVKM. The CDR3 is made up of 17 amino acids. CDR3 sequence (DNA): TGTGCCAGCAGTTCCTCGGCTTTCCCGGGGTATAGTCAGCCCCAGCATTTT. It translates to CASSSSAFPGYSQPQHF.

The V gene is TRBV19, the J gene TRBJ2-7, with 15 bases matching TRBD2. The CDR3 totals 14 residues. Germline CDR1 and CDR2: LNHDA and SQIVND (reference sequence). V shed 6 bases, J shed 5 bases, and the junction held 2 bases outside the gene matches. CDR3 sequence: CASRGLAGGHEQYF. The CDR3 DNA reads TGTGCCAGTAGGGGACTAGCGGGAGGTCACGAGCAGTACTTC. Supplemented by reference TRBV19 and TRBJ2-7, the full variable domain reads DGGITQSPKYLFRKEGQNVTLSCEQNLNHDAMYWYRQDPGQGLRLIYYSQIVNDFQKGDIAEGYSVSREKKESFPLTVTSAQKNPTAFYLCASRGLAGGHEQYFGPGTRLTVT.

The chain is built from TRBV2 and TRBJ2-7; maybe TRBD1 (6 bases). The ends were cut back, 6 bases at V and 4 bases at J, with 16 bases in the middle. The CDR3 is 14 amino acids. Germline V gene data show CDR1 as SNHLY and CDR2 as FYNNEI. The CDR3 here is CASRQGTSYYEQYF. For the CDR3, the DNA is TGTGCCAGCAGACAGGGAACGAGCTATTACGAGCAGTACTTC.